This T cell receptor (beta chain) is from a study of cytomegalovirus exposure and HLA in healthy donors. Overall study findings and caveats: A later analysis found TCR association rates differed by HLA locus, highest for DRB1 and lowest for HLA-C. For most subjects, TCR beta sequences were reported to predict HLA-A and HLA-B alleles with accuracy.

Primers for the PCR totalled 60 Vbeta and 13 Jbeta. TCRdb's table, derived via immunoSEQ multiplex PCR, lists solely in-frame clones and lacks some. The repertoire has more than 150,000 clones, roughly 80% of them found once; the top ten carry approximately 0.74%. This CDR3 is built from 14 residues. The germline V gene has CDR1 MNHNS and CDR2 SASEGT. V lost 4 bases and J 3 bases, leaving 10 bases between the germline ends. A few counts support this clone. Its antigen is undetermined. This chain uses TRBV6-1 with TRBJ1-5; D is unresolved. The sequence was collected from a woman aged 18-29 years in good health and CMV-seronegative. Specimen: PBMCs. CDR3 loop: CASSVSGANQPQHF. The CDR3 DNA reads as TGTGCCAGCAGTGTCTCAGGTGCCAATCAGCCCCAGCATTTT.